This T cell receptor beta chain was profiled in a study of cytomegalovirus exposure and HLA in healthy donors. The primer mix had 60 Vbeta and 13 Jbeta primers. Using immunoSEQ multiplex PCR, the repertoire was profiled, and TCRdb retains in-frame clones only, with some absent. This sample carries 130,000 or so clones, over 75% of them seen once, and the ten largest clones take about 1.5%. All the people who gave samples were healthy bone marrow donors. V gave up 2 bases and J gave up 5 bases; unmatched junction bases: 2. Germline V gene lookup returns CDR1 MGHDK and CDR2 SYGVNS. The CDR3 consists of 13 residues.

This receptor was identified in a young woman in good health and CMV-seronegative. The chain is built from TRBV25-1 and TRBJ1-2; 7 bases map to TRBD1. The sequencing input was PBMCs. The CDR3: CASSEGTAYGYTF. For the CDR3, the DNA is TGTGCCAGCAGTGAAGGGACAGCGTATGGCTACACCTTC.